This T cell receptor (beta chain) is drawn from a study of T cells after yellow fever vaccination. Conversion of TCR transcripts into cDNA relied on 5'RACE template switching, which added a universal primer site and UMIs. TCRdb itself ran the 5' RACE reads through MiXCR, one entry per CDR3 protein. The data contain around 330,000 distinct CDR3 sequences, around 3.9% of them seen just once; the ten biggest clones take up about 20%. This clonotype was seen a few times. The target antigen is unknown. Study findings and constraints: Most primary-vaccination clones recurred post-booster (around 97% CD4, about 87% CD8).

V lost 4 bases and J lost 4; bases outside the gene matches: 10. The germline V gene has CDR1 MNHEY and CDR2 SMNVEV (reference sequence). The CDR3 totals 17 residues. This rearrangement joins TRBV27 to TRBJ2-2; 9 bases match TRBD2. The origin of this receptor is a young man who received the YFV17D yellow fever vaccine. The sample here was PBMCs, taken on the day of the yellow fever booster vaccination. CDR3 sequence: CASSSTGLAYTTGELFF. The CDR3 DNA reads TGTGCCAGCAGTTCTACTGGACTAGCGTACACCACCGGGGAGCTGTTTTTT.